Sequencing of this T cell receptor beta chain was carried out in a study of CD8 T cells in Susac syndrome. J gave up 4 bases and V 6 bases, and 15 bases lay outside the gene matches. Germline V gene sequence: CDR1 DFQATT, CDR2 SNEGSKA (reference sequence). The CDR3 has 15 amino acids. RNA in amounts of roughly 0.5 to 1 ug was reverse transcribed with random hexamers. Amplification of the TCR beta CDR3 was carried out by immunoSEQ multiplex PCR, which spanned a total of 54 Vbeta and 13 Jbeta segments. TCRdb ran MiXCR on the immunoSEQ multiplex PCR reads and lists one entry per CDR3 protein. The table includes about 200,000 distinct CDR3 sequences, roughly 95% detected once.

The rearrangement joins TRBV20-1 to TRBJ2-7, with 7 positions matching TRBD2. The specimen was CD4+ T cells from PBMCs. This sequence was found in a human donor in good health. The CDR3 here is CSAPAPEWGGYEQYF. The DNA for the CDR3 is TGCAGTGCCCCAGCCCCAGAGTGGGGGGGTTACGAGCAGTACTTC.